This T cell receptor (beta chain) was obtained from a study of OX40 agonist ivuxolimab in advanced cancers. Study overall: Three patients had partial responses: one hepatocellular carcinoma, two cutaneous melanoma. General observations from the study: Patients with a partial response at 0.1-3.0 mg/kg had among the lowest clonal expansion.

Produced via immunoSEQ multiplex PCR; TCRdb's table is partial and in-frame only. The table shows about 29,000 clones, with approximately 91% occurring only once. A note on this clone: What it binds is unknown.

CDR1 and CDR2 (germline): SGHDT, YYEEEE. Trimming stripped 0 bases from V and 8 bases from J, with 17 bases between. The length of the CDR3 is 15 residues. The chain combines TRBV5-6 with TRBJ1-2; D is ambiguous. Here the sequenced sample was CD4+ or CD8+ T cells sorted from blood, taken in a trial of the OX40 agonist ivuxolimab. The clonotype originates from an adult with an advanced solid tumor such as melanoma, head and neck, liver or kidney cancer. The CDR3 sequence: CASSLAVSGLRGYTF. DNA of the CDR3: TGTGCCAGCAGCTTGGCGGTTTCCGGGCTCAGGGGCTACACCTTC. Supplemented by reference TRBV5-6 and TRBJ1-2, the full variable domain reads DAGVTQSPTHLIKTRGQQVTLRCSPKSGHDTVSWYQQALGQGPQFIFQYYEEEERQRGNFPDRFSGHQFPNYSSELNVNALLLGDSALYLCASSLAVSGLRGYTFGSGTRLTVV.